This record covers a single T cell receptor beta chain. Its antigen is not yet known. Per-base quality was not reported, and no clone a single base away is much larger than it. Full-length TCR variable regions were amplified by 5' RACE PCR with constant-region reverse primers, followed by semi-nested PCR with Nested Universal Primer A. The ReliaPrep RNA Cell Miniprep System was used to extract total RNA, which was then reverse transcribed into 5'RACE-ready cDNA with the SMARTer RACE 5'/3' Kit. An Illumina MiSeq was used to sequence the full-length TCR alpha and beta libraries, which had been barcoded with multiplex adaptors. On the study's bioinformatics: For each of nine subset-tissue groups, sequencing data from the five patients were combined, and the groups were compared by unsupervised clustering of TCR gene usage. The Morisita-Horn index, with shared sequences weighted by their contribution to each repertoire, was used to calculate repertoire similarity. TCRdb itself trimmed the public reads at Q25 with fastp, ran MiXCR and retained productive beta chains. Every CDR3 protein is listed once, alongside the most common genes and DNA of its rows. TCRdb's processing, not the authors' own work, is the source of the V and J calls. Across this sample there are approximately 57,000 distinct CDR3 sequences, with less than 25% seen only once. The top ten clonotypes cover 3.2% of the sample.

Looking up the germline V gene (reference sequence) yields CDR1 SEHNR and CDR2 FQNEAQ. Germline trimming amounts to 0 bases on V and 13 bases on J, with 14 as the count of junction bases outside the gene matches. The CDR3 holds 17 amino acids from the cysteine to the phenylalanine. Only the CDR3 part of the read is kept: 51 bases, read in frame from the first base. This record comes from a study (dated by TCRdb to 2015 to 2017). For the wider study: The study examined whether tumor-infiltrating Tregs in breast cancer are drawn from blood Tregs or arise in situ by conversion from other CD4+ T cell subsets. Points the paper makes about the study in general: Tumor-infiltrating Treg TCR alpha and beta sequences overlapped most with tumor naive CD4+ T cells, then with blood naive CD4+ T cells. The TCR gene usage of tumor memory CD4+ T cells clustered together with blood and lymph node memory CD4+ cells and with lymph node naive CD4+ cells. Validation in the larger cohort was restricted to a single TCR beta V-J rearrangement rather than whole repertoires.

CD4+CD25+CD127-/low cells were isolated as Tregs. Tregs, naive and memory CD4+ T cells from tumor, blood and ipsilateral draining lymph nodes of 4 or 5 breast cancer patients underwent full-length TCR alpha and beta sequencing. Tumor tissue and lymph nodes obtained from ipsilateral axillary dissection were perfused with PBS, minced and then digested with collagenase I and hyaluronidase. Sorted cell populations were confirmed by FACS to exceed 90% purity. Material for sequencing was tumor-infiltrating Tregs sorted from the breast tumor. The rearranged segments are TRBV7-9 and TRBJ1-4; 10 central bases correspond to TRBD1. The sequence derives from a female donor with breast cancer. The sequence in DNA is TGTGCCAGCAGCTTAGCGCCCTGGGACAGGGGAGATCTGGTACTGTTTTTT. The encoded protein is CASSLAPWDRGDLVLFF.